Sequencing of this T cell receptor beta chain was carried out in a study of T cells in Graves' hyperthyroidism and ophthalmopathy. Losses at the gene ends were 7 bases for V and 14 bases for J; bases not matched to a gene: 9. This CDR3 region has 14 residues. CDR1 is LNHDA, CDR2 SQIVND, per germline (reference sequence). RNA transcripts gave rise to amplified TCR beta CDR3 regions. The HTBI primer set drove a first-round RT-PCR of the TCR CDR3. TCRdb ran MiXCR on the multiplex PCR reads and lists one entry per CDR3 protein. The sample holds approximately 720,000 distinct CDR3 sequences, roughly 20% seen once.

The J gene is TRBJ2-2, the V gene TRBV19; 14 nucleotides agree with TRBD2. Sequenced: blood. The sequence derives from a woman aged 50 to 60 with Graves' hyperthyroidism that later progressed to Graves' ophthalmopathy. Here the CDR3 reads CASKGLAGGSDLFF. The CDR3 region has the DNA TGTGCCAGTAAAGGACTAGCGGGGGGCTCAGACCTGTTTTTT.